Below are 19 T cell receptor beta chains sequenced from a single sample in a study of cytomegalovirus exposure and HLA in healthy donors. Assay used: immunoSEQ multiplex PCR; TCRdb lists only in-frame clones, some missing. The table lists under 200,000 clones, 75% to 90% of them singletons. The specimen sequenced was PBMCs. The origin of the receptors is a man aged 18 to 30 in good health and CMV-seropositive.

V and J are TRBV4-2 and TRBJ2-7; 8 bases are a match to TRBD1. Per germline, CDR1 LGHNA and CDR2 YNFKEQ. Trimming removed 0 bases from V and 5 bases from J; junction bases left unmatched: 9. This CDR3 is 16 amino acids long. The DNA for the CDR3 is TGTGCCAGCAGCCAAGACGTGACAGGGGATAAAGACGAGCAGTACTTC. Protein product: CASSQDVTGDKDEQYF.

The chain combines TRBV11-1 with TRBJ2-1; TRBD2 matches 13 bases. There are 16 residues in the CDR3. Germline trimming cut 0 bases from V and 8 bases from J; bases unmatched to any gene: 4. Germline-derived CDR1 and CDR2 are SGHAT and FQDESV (reference sequence). The CDR3: CASSLATSGRSHEQFF. DNA for the CDR3: TGTGCCAGCAGCTTAGCGACTAGCGGGAGGAGCCATGAGCAGTTCTTC.

In DNA, the CDR3 is TGTGCCAGTAGTCTTCAGGCTAGCACAGATACGCAGTATTTT. Amino acids: CASSLQASTDTQYF. The rearrangement joins TRBV19 to TRBJ2-3; D ambiguous. The V end was cut by 5 bases, the J end by 0 bases, with 9 bases between. CDR3 length: 14 amino acids. Per germline, CDR1 LNHDA and CDR2 SQIVND (reference sequence).

This sequence joins TRBV19 and TRBJ1-3, with D perhaps matching TRBD1 (5 bases). The CDR3 loop spans 16 amino acids. The ends were cut back, 3 bases at V and 1 base at J, with 13 bases in the middle. Per germline, CDR1 LNHDA and CDR2 SQIVND (reference sequence). CDR3: CASSIHRSPSGNTIYF. As DNA, the CDR3 is TGTGCCAGTAGTATCCACAGGTCTCCTTCTGGAAACACCATATATTTT.

The V and J genes are TRBV5-8 and TRBJ2-7; D ambiguous. Germline V gene lookup returns CDR1 SGHTS and CDR2 YDEGEE. There are 15 residues in the CDR3. V was trimmed by 0 bases and J by 7 bases, leaving 17 bases between them. CDR3 loop: CASSLVHGPRGEQYF. Written as DNA, the CDR3 is TGTGCCAGCAGCTTGGTACACGGCCCGAGAGGAGAGCAGTACTTC.

This clone was picked up one time. The chain recombines TRBV23-1 with TRBJ2-7, with D possibly being TRBD1 (5 bases). TRBV23-1 is identified as an open reading frame with a role that is uncertain. The CDR3 extends over 20 amino acids. V shed 0 bases and J shed 2 bases, with 26 bases lying between them. Here the CDR3 reads CASSQSVRPSKDRYTYEQYF. CDR3 nucleotide sequence: TGCGCCAGCAGTCAATCGGTACGGCCCAGCAAAGACAGATACACCTACGAGCAGTACTTC.

CDR3 DNA: TGTGCCAGCAGCTCGCCAGACGGGGCTAACTATGGCTACACCTTC. Its protein is CASSSPDGANYGYTF. The chain couples TRBV5-4 to TRBJ1-2; D not certain. Trimming stripped 3 bases from V and 0 bases from J, with 12 bases between. The CDR3 has 15 amino acids. The germline V gene has CDR1 SGHNT and CDR2 YYREEE (reference sequence).

The V and J genes are TRBV28 and TRBJ2-7; 7 nucleotides line up with TRBD1. Germline lookup yields CDR1 MDHEN and CDR2 SYDVKM. V shed 0 bases, J shed 5 bases, and the junction held 4 bases outside the gene matches. This CDR3 contains 14 residues. The CDR3 loop reads CASSLWTGKHEQYF. DNA for the CDR3: TGTGCCAGCAGTTTATGGACAGGGAAGCACGAGCAGTACTTC.

CDR3 loop: CASSHSGTGHNEQFF. The CDR3 DNA reads TGTGCCAGCAGCCATAGCGGGACGGGGCACAATGAGCAGTTCTTC. V usage is TRBV5-6 and J usage is TRBJ2-1; 8 bases align to TRBD2. The CDR3 consists of 15 residues. Trimming cost V 4 bases and J 5 bases; bases outside gene matches: 8. CDR1 is SGHDT and CDR2 is YYEEEE in the germline V gene.

The gene calls are TRBV28 and TRBJ1-5; D is ambiguous. CDR1 is MDHEN, CDR2 SYDVKM, per germline. Trimming removed 8 bases at V and 7 bases at J, with 12 bases between. The CDR3 loop spans 12 amino acids. As DNA, the CDR3 is TGTGCCAGCCGTATTGAGGGACAGCCCCAGCATTTT. Amino acid sequence: CASRIEGQPQHF.

The chain uses TRBV7-2 and TRBJ2-2; 8 bases are a match to TRBD1. Per germline, CDR1 SGHTA and CDR2 FQGNSA. This CDR3 comprises 18 residues. Trimming cost V 0 bases and J 4 bases; bases outside gene matches: 10. The CDR3 is CASSLAWGQGATTGELFF. DNA for the CDR3: TGTGCCAGCAGCTTAGCATGGGGTCAGGGGGCGACCACCGGGGAGCTGTTTTTT. The complete variable domain, with remaining parts taken from reference TRBV7-2 and TRBJ2-2, reads GAGVSQSPSNKVTEKGKDVELRCDPISGHTALYWYRQSLGQGLEFLIYFQGNSAPDKSGLPSDRFSAERTGGSVSTLTIQRTQQEDSAVYLCASSLAWGQGATTGELFFGEGSRLTVL.

The gene calls are TRBV9 and TRBJ2-1, with D perhaps matching TRBD2 (5 bases). Germline V gene sequence: CDR1 SGDLS, CDR2 YYNGEE. Trimming shortened V by 0 bases and J by 0 bases, and 7 bases separated the two germline ends. This CDR3 is built from 15 residues. This chain's CDR3 is CASSVEAASYNEQFF. The CDR3, as DNA: TGTGCCAGCAGCGTAGAAGCGGCCTCCTACAATGAGCAGTTCTTC.

This clone has a single count. The V call is TRBV11-2, the J call TRBJ2-7, with TRBD2 as a possible D gene (6 bases). The germline CDR1 and CDR2 sequences are SGHAT and FQNNGV. This CDR3 contains 14 residues. Trimming removed 5 bases from V and 0 bases from J, with 11 bases in between. DNA for the CDR3: TGTGCCAGCAGCATAAGACTAGTCTCCTACGAGCAGTACTTC. This encodes CASSIRLVSYEQYF.

The rearrangement joins TRBV2 to TRBJ1-1; no firm D call. This CDR3 has 14 residues. The V end was cut by 10 bases, the J end by 0 bases, with 15 bases between. CDR1 SNHLY and CDR2 FYNNEI come from the germline V gene. In DNA form, the CDR3 reads TGTGCCACCACGGTCGGAACAGTGAACACTGAAGCTTTCTTT. It encodes CATTVGTVNTEAFF.

This clone has more than one count but fewer than ten. The V call is TRBV28, the J call TRBJ2-7; 9 bases fit TRBD1. V shed 10 bases and J 7 bases; nucleotides not matched to a gene: 5. The CDR3 is 11 amino acids. CDR1 is MDHEN and CDR2 is SYDVKM in the germline V gene. In nucleotides, the CDR3 is TGTGCCACACAGGGGGCTAGGGAGCAGTACTTC. Protein: CATQGAREQYF.

This clone was seen just once. The chain couples TRBV5-1 to TRBJ2-3; D perhaps matches TRBD2 (6 bases). V was trimmed by 0 bases and J by 2 bases, leaving 10 bases between them. This CDR3 is built from 15 residues. The germline CDR1 and CDR2 sequences are SGHRS and YFSETQ. This CDR3 is CASSLGREDTDTQYF. The CDR3 DNA is TGCGCCAGCAGCTTGGGCAGGGAGGACACAGATACGCAGTATTTT.

To note about this clone: This sample also contains other DNA sequences that code for the same CDR3. V usage is TRBV20-1 and J usage is TRBJ2-1; the D is unclear. Looked up from germline, CDR1 is DFQATT and CDR2 is SNEGSKA (reference sequence). Trimming took off 2 bases at V and 7 bases at J, with 6 bases between the two ends. The CDR3 has 11 amino acids. The CDR3 DNA reads TGCAGTGCTAGACTAGTTAATGAGCAGTTCTTC. Encoded protein: CSARLVNEQFF.

The sample holds one count of this clone. The chain combines TRBV7-3 with TRBJ1-2; unclear D gene. The germline gives CDR1 SGHTA, CDR2 FQGTGA. The CDR3 covers 15 residues. Trimming removed 6 bases at V and 4 bases at J, with 18 bases between. The CDR3 loop is CASRKRSQEGYGYTF. CDR3 bases: TGTGCCAGCAGAAAAAGGTCGCAGGAAGGCTATGGCTACACCTTC.

The table lists this clone with a few counts. This rearrangement joins TRBV6-4 to TRBJ1-5; D ambiguous. With 5 bases removed from V and 4 bases from J, the gap between germline ends came to 9 bases. Germline-derived CDR1 and CDR2 are MRHNA and SNTAGT. The CDR3 sequence is 13 residues long. CDR3 sequence (DNA): TGTGCCAGCAGTTCAGACGGGAATCAGCCCCAGCATTTT. Translating it yields CASSSDGNQPQHF.